This T cell receptor (beta chain) was sequenced in a study of spatial heterogeneity in lung cancer. Whole-study results and caveats: Follow-up blood showed ubiquitous expanded tumor TCRs less than blood at resection did.

Noted time point: sample taken at primary tumor resection. The donors, 70 or so patients with untreated early-stage non-small cell lung cancer, provided the samples. The sequenced material consisted of unsorted whole RNA from tumor, nontumor lung or frozen PBMC. This CDR3 is 14 amino acids long. CDR1 is SGHDN, CDR2 FVKESK, per germline. Unmatched junction bases numbered 3, after V lost 2 bases and J lost 6 bases. There are a few counts of this clonotype. Its target is not known. Individually, TCR cDNA molecules were each labelled with a unique molecular identifier. One entry per CDR3 protein, called by TCRdb with MiXCR from the 5' RACE reads. The table shows about 92,000 distinct CDR3 sequences, with 12% occurring only once.

The chain combines TRBV14 with TRBJ2-1; 8 positions match TRBD2. The TCR comes from a male donor with early-stage non-small cell lung cancer. This sample comprised PBMCs, obtained at surgery. The CDR3 here is CASSQWLAGNEQFF. CDR3 bases: TGTGCCAGCAGCCAATGGCTAGCGGGCAATGAGCAGTTCTTC.